This T cell receptor (beta chain) was found in a study of cytomegalovirus exposure and HLA in healthy donors. PCR used 60 Vbeta primers and 13 Jbeta primers. Only in-frame clones appear in the TCRdb table, and some are missing; sequencing was by immunoSEQ multiplex PCR. The sample records 70,000 to 95,000 clones, 70% to 80% being singletons. The source is a human donor in good health. What was sequenced was PBMCs.

CDR3 nucleotides: TGTGCCAGCAGCTTAGCCTTCACCGTCGGGGAGACCCAGTACTTC. Translation: CASSLAFTVGETQYF. The rearrangement uses TRBV7-2 and TRBJ2-5; D gene uncertain. Looked up from germline, CDR1 is SGHTA and CDR2 is FQGNSA. V was trimmed by 0 bases and J by 5 bases, leaving 13 bases between them. The CDR3 extends over 15 amino acids.